This T cell receptor (beta chain) comes out of a study of T-cell memory formation after mild COVID-19. This CDR3 contains 15 residues. V was trimmed by 3 bases and J by 6 bases, leaving 16 bases between them. Points from the study as a whole: Balance between CD4 and CD8 was seen in clones contracting day 15 to 85, and a CD4+ lean was seen in later expanders. CD4+ contracting clones lay mainly in CM and EM, CD8+ ones in EMRA.

TCRdb recomputed calls from the 5' RACE reads with MiXCR, one row per CDR3 protein. Of about half a million distinct CDR3 sequences listed, 18% are singletons. There are a few counts of this clonotype. What it binds is not known. The gene calls are TRBV12-3 or TRBV12-4 and TRBJ2-3, with D possibly being TRBD2 (6 bases). The sequence came from an adult woman who had mild COVID-19 (a few samples of this study predate the infection). Cell type and time point are not known. The sample consisted of PBMCs or a T cell subset sorted from them (not recorded which). The DNA of the CDR3 is TGTGCCAGCAGTTTCGAGGGAGGACCCCGGGATACGCAGTATTTT. Its protein is CASSFEGGPRDTQYF.